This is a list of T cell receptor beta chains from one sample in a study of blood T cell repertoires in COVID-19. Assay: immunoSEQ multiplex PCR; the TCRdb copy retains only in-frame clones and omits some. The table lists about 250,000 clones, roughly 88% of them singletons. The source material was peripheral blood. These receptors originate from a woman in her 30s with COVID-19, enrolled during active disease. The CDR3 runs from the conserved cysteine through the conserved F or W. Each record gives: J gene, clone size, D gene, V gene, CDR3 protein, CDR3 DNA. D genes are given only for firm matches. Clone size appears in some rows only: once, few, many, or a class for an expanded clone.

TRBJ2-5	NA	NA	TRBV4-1	CASSQWLATRRGETQYF	TGCGCCAGCAGCCAATGGCTAGCTACGCGGAGGGGAGAGACCCAGTACTTC
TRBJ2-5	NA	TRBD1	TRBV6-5	CASSTDREIHSQYF	TGTGCCAGCAGTACTGACAGGGAAATACACTCCCAGTACTTC
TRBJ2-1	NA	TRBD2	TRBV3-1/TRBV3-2	CASSHWLAGEGNEQFF	TGTGCCAGCAGCCATTGGCTAGCGGGAGAGGGGAATGAGCAGTTCTTC
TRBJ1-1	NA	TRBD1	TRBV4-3	CASSQRDRTLAEAFF	TGCGCCAGCAGCCAAAGGGACAGGACCCTCGCTGAAGCTTTCTTT
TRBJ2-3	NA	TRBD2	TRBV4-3	CASSPRGGDGDTQYF	TGCGCCAGCAGCCCCCGCGGGGGGGATGGAGATACGCAGTATTTT
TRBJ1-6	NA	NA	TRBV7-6	CASSLDPSQGINSPLHF	TGTGCCAGCAGCTTAGACCCCTCACAGGGAATTAATTCACCCCTCCACTTT
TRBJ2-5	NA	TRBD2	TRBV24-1	CATSDVAGVNPETQYF	TGTGCCACCAGTGATGTAGCGGGAGTGAATCCAGAGACCCAGTACTTC
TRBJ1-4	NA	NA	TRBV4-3	CASSQASNEKLFF	TGCGCCAGCAGCCAAGCCTCGAATGAAAAACTGTTTTTT
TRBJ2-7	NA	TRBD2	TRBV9	CASSTGGFNSYEQYF	TGTGCCAGCAGCACGGGGGGATTCAACTCCTACGAGCAGTACTTC
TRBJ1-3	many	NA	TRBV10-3	CAISESRSSGNTIYF	TGTGCCATCAGTGAGTCGCGAAGCTCTGGAAACACCATATATTTT
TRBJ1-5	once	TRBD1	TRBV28	CASRLVPEYGQGILGQPQHF	TGTGCCAGCAGGCTAGTCCCTGAATACGGACAGGGGATCCTGGGCCAGCCCCAGCATTTT
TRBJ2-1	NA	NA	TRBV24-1	CATSEAGVYNEQFF	TGTGCCACCAGTGAAGCGGGCGTATACAATGAGCAGTTCTTC
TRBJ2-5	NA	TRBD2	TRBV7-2	CASSLASGGGYETQYF	TGTGCCAGCAGCTTAGCAAGCGGGGGAGGGTATGAGACCCAGTACTTC
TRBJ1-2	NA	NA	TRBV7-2	CASSLARSNYGYTF	TGTGCCAGCAGCTTAGCTCGGAGCAACTATGGCTACACCTTC
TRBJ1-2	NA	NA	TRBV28	CASSPGGWGTNYGYTF	TGTGCCAGCAGCCCCGGGGGGTGGGGCACTAACTATGGCTACACCTTC
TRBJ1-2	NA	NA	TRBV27	CASSTVREAYGYTF	TGTGCCAGCAGCACTGTCAGGGAGGCCTATGGCTACACCTTC
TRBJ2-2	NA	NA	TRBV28	CASSFRGQLSRELFF	TGTGCCAGCAGTTTCCGAGGACAGCTCAGTCGAGAGCTGTTTTTT
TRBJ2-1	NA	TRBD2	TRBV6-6	CASSFPSGGARDEQFF	TGTGCCAGCAGTTTTCCTAGCGGGGGGGCCCGGGATGAGCAGTTCTTC
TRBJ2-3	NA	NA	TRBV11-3	CASSLAASTDTQYF	TGTGCCAGCAGCTTGGCGGCTAGCACAGATACGCAGTATTTT
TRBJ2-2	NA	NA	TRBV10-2	CASSDRESGELFF	TGCGCCAGCAGTGATCGGGAATCCGGGGAGCTGTTTTTT
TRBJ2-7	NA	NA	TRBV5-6	CASSSQLYPRGGEPTSF	TGTGCCAGCAGCTCCCAGTTATACCCCAGGGGTGGGGAGCCGACGTCCTTC
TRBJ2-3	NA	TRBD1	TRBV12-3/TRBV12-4	CASSSTGADTQYF	TGTGCCAGCAGTTCCACAGGGGCAGATACGCAGTATTTT
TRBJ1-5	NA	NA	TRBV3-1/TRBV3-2	CASSQTGLGNQPQHF	TGTGCCAGCAGCCAAACAGGGTTGGGCAATCAGCCCCAGCATTTT
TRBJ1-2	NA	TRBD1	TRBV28	CASSTRQGGDGYTF	TGTGCCAGCAGTACTAGACAGGGAGGCGATGGCTACACCTTC
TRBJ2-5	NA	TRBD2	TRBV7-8	CASSLAHRGGDGETQYF	TGTGCCAGCAGCTTAGCCCACCGCGGGGGGGATGGAGAGACCCAGTACTTC
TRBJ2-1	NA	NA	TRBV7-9	CASSLSSRVSNEQFF	TGTGCCAGCAGCTTATCTTCGCGGGTTTCCAATGAGCAGTTCTTC
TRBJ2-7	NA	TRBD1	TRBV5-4	CASSYKQGAREQYF	TGTGCCAGCAGCTATAAACAGGGGGCTCGCGAGCAGTACTTC
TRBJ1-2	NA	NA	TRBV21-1	CARAAGPWLTF	TGTGCCAGAGCAGCAGGGCCGTGGCTAACCTTC
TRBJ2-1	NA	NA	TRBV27	CASSTVGQYNEQFF	TGTGCCAGCAGTACGGTCGGACAGTACAATGAGCAGTTCTTC
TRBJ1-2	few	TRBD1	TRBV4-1	CASSDRTGDYGYTF	TGCGCCAGCAGCGACCGGACAGGGGACTATGGCTACACCTTC
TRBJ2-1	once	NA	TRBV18	CASSPNREEQFF	TGTGCCAGCTCCCCCAACAGGGAGGAGCAGTTCTTC
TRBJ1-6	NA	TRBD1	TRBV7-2	CASSLVEQGDSPLHF	TGTGCCAGCAGCTTAGTAGAGCAGGGGGATTCACCCCTCCACTTT
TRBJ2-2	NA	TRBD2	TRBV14	CASSQDRGLAGAGELFF	TGTGCCAGCAGCCAAGATCGAGGACTAGCGGGCGCCGGGGAGCTGTTTTTT
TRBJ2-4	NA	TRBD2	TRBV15	CATSAGTSMFDIQYF	TGTGCCACCAGCGCCGGGACTAGCATGTTTGACATTCAGTACTTC
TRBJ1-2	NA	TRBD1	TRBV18	CASSPAPGGANYGYTF	TGTGCCAGCTCACCGGCCCCAGGGGGAGCTAACTATGGCTACACCTTC
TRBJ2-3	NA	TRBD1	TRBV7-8	CASSYTGVGDTQYF	TGTGCCAGCAGCTATACAGGGGTAGGAGATACGCAGTATTTT
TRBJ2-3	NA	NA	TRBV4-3	CASSQEVGGVYTQYF	TGCGCCAGCAGCCAAGAAGTTGGCGGGGTGTATACGCAGTATTTT
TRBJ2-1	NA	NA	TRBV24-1	CATSVGARYEQFF	TGTGCCACCAGTGTAGGGGCAAGGTATGAGCAGTTCTTC
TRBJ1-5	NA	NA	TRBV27	CASSLTGNNQPQHF	TGTGCCAGCAGTTTAACGGGGAACAATCAGCCCCAGCATTTT
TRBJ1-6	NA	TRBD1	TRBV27	CASRKYRGNSPLHF	TGTGCCAGCAGGAAGTACAGGGGTAATTCACCCCTCCACTTT
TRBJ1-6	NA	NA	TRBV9	CASSDLPGYNSPLHF	TGTGCCAGCAGCGACTTACCGGGCTATAATTCACCCCTCCACTTT
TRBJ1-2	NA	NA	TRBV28	CASREGRALSVGYTF	TGTGCCAGCAGAGAAGGCAGGGCATTGTCGGTTGGCTACACCTTC